The 26 T cell receptor beta chains presented below share a single source sample, sequenced in a study of T cells in Graves' hyperthyroidism and ophthalmopathy. Amplification targeted TCR beta CDR3 regions from RNA transcripts. Initially, a first-round RT-PCR of the TCR CDR3 employed the HTBI primer set. TCRdb re-called the multiplex PCR reads through MiXCR, storing one row per CDR3 protein. Of about 690,000 distinct CDR3 sequences listed, approximately 15% are singletons. What was sequenced was blood. The receptors were sampled from a man between 45 and 60 years old with Graves' hyperthyroidism.

In this sample, this clonotype turned up many times. The J gene is TRBJ2-7, the V gene TRBV6-2 or TRBV6-3; TRBD1 agrees at 8 bases. CDR1 and CDR2 from the germline V gene are MNHEY and SVGEGT. The CDR3 totals 14 residues. V shed 2 bases and J 2 bases; nucleotides not matched to a gene: 2. CDR3 region: CASSYADRAYEQYF. The DNA for the CDR3 is TGTGCCAGCAGTTACGCGGACAGGGCCTACGAGCAGTACTTC.

This clonotype has ten or more counts. V gene TRBV15 combines with J gene TRBJ1-2, with 7 bases matching TRBD1. The CDR3 has 18 residues. The germline CDR1 and CDR2 sequences are LNHNV and YYDKDF (reference sequence). Losses at the gene ends were 0 bases for V and 1 base for J; bases not matched to a gene: 11. CDR3 nucleotide sequence: TGTGCCACCAGCAGAGATCGGAACCGGGACAGACTTAACTATGGCTACACCTTC. Residues: CATSRDRNRDRLNYGYTF.

This chain joins TRBV25-1 and TRBJ2-6; unclear D gene. V shed 4 bases and J shed 0 bases, with 10 bases lying between them. CDR1 MGHDK and CDR2 SYGVNS come from the germline V gene. The CDR3 totals 16 residues. The CDR3 region is CASSASYSSGANVLTF. CDR3 DNA sequence: TGTGCCAGCAGTGCATCCTACAGCTCTGGGGCCAACGTCCTGACTTTC.

This clonotype showed up just a few times. The rearrangement uses TRBV12-3 or TRBV12-4 and TRBJ2-5, with D maybe TRBD1 (6 bases). The CDR3 covers 14 residues. The V and J ends lost 3 bases and 5 bases respectively, with 13 bases between them. The CDR3 sequence is CASSFLGAGETQYF. The CDR3, as DNA: TGTGCCAGCAGTTTTCTGGGGGCAGGCGAGACCCAGTACTTC.

This clonotype turned up a few times. The chain carries TRBV24-1 and TRBJ1-2; D is ambiguous. The V gene lost 3 bases and the J gene lost 9 bases, with 13 bases spanning the gap. The V gene's germline CDR1 is KGHDR and CDR2 SFDVKD. This CDR3 is built from 13 residues. In DNA form, the CDR3 reads TGTGCCACCAGTGATGAGACCAGGAGACGCTACACCTTC. Translating it yields CATSDETRRRYTF.

This chain joins TRBV20-1 and TRBJ2-1; possible D gene TRBD2, 6 bases. Trimming removed 1 base at V and 6 bases at J, with 16 bases between. Germline loops: CDR1 DFQATT, CDR2 SNEGSKA (reference sequence). This CDR3 has 15 amino acids. The CDR3 spells CSARVEGGFVNEQFF. In DNA form, the CDR3 reads TGCAGTGCTAGAGTGGAGGGTGGATTTGTCAATGAGCAGTTCTTC.

This clonotype has ten or more counts. The CDR3: CASSLDQGPYYGYTF. Written as DNA, the CDR3 is TGTGCCAGCAGCTTAGACCAAGGACCGTACTATGGCTACACCTTC. The chain recombines TRBV7-8 with TRBJ1-2; no firm D call. The V and J ends lost 1 base and 3 bases respectively, with 12 bases between them. This CDR3 is 15 amino acids long. Germline CDR1 is SGHVS and CDR2 is FQNEAQ.

V is TRBV30 and J is TRBJ2-7; D possibly corresponds to TRBD1 (5 bases). Germline-derived CDR1 and CDR2 are GTSNPN and SVGIG (reference sequence). Deletions cut 5 bases from V and 2 bases from J, with 16 bases between. The CDR3 runs to 14 residues. The CDR3 protein is CAWGRWAQAYEQYF. The CDR3 DNA follows: TGTGCCTGGGGCCGCTGGGCACAGGCCTACGAGCAGTACTTC. The full variable domain, completed using reference TRBV30 and TRBJ2-7, is SQTIHQWPATLVQPVGSPLSLECTVEGTSNPNLYWYRQAAGRGLQLLFYSVGIGQISSEVPQNLSASRPQDRQFILSSKKLLLSDSGFYLCAWGRWAQAYEQYFGPGTRLTVT.

The chain combines TRBV6-6 with TRBJ2-7; a weak D match, TRBD1 (8 bases). Per germline, CDR1 MNHNY and CDR2 SVGAGI (reference sequence). With 0 bases removed from V and 4 bases from J, the gap between germline ends came to 13 bases. The CDR3 runs 15 residues. The CDR3 is CASSYSNRGGYEQYF. DNA of the CDR3: TGTGCCAGCAGTTACTCAAACAGGGGGGGATACGAGCAGTACTTC.

There are many counts of this clonotype. J is TRBJ2-7 and V is TRBV11-2, with 8 bases identical to TRBD1. The V and J ends lost 5 bases and 3 bases, in that order; junction bases with no gene match: 9. This CDR3 contains 15 residues. From germline, CDR1 is SGHAT and CDR2 FQNNGV. Written as DNA, the CDR3 is TGTGCCAGCAGCAACCGGGACAGGATCTTCTACGAGCAGTACTTC. This sequence encodes CASSNRDRIFYEQYF.

Only a few counts were recorded for this clonotype. The gene calls are TRBV5-5 and TRBJ1-1; possibly TRBD1 for D (6 bases). The CDR3 is 15 amino acids. The V end was cut by 0 bases, the J end by 3 bases, with 12 bases between. Looked up from germline, CDR1 is SGHKS and CDR2 is YYEKEE (reference sequence). CDR3 nucleotides: TGTGCCAGCAGCTTGGATCCCGGGGGCCACACTGAAGCTTTCTTT. Translation: CASSLDPGGHTEAFF.

The table lists this clonotype with a few counts. V and J are TRBV24-1 and TRBJ1-5, with D possibly matching TRBD1 (5 bases). Germline V gene lookup returns CDR1 KGHDR and CDR2 SFDVKD. The CDR3 contains 14 residues. V lost 4 bases, J lost 5 bases, and 11 bases lay in between. The CDR3 protein is CATSEGRVDQPQHF. The CDR3 nucleotides read TGTGCCACCAGTGAGGGCAGGGTCGATCAGCCCCAGCATTTT.

In nucleotides, the CDR3 is TGTGCCATCAGTGATACACAGGGGGCGAACACCATATATTTT. It encodes CAISDTQGANTIYF. This chain joins TRBV10-3 and TRBJ1-3; the match to TRBD1 covers 9 bases. The CDR3 totals 14 residues. After removal of 3 bases from V and 7 bases from J, the junction contained 4 bases not matched to a gene. Germline V gene data show CDR1 as ENHRY and CDR2 as SYGVKD.

As regards this clonotype: A much larger clone lies a single base off, so this may be a read error. V is TRBV13 and J is TRBJ1-1; maybe TRBD1 (5 bases). This CDR3 region has 15 residues. CDR1 is PRHDT, CDR2 FYEKMQ, per germline (reference sequence). The DNA for the CDR3 is TGCGCCAGCAGCGGCCGATTCCAGGGGAACACTGAAGCTTTCTTT. It translates to CASSGRFQGNTEAFF.

This clonotype was seen a handful of times. The V and J genes are TRBV25-1 and TRBJ2-1, with unresolved D. Germline CDR1 is MGHDK and CDR2 is SYGVNS. V dropped 2 bases and J dropped 7 bases, with 12 bases sitting between them. The CDR3 loop spans 14 amino acids. This CDR3 is CASSEGFNWNEQFF. DNA for the CDR3: TGTGCCAGCAGTGAAGGTTTCAACTGGAATGAGCAGTTCTTC.

This clonotype was counted only a few times. CDR3 sequence reads: CASSPDTTYEQYF. CDR3 bases: TGTGCCAGCAGCCCGGACACGACCTACGAGCAGTACTTC. The gene calls are TRBV9 and TRBJ2-7; D may be TRBD1 (5 bases). Trimming left V 4 bases short and J 2 bases short, with 10 bases between. Germline V lookup: CDR1 SGDLS, CDR2 YYNGEE. This CDR3 contains 13 residues.

This clonotype was counted many times. This sequence joins TRBV6-1 and TRBJ2-1; perhaps TRBD1 as D (7 bases). Germline V gene sequence: CDR1 MNHNS, CDR2 SASEGT. V was cut by 6 bases and J by 4 bases, with 34 bases left in between. This CDR3 region has 21 residues. CDR3 residues: CASRPTGVLAVYHVYYNEQFF. Written as DNA, the CDR3 is TGTGCCAGCAGACCTACAGGGGTGTTAGCGGTATATCATGTCTATTACAATGAGCAGTTCTTC.

The chain joins TRBV28 to TRBJ1-4; D is unresolved. CDR1 and CDR2 from the germline V gene are MDHEN and SYDVKM. CDR3 length: 14 residues. Trimming removed 1 base from V and 8 bases from J, with 11 bases in between. The CDR3 nucleotides read TGTGCCAGCAGTTTATCAGCAGCGAGCGAAAAACTGTTTTTT. Translation: CASSLSAASEKLFF.

This clonotype was seen at least ten times. The rearrangement joins TRBV11-3 to TRBJ2-3, with TRBD2 identical over 7 bases. CDR3 length equals 16 residues. The V segment lost 4 bases and the J segment 0 bases; nucleotides outside the gene matches: 7. The germline V gene encodes CDR1 SGHNT and CDR2 YENEEA. This CDR3 reads CASSSSGSGSTDTQYF. DNA of the CDR3: TGTGCCAGCAGCTCCTCGGGTAGCGGGAGCACAGATACGCAGTATTTT.

Comment on this clonotype: Since a much larger clone is just one base distant, this may be a read error. This chain links TRBV28 with TRBJ2-2, with TRBD2 as a possible D gene (6 bases). The germline CDR1 and CDR2 sequences are MDHEN and SYDVKM. The CDR3 covers 15 residues. CDR3 protein: CASSFLLANTGEPFF. The CDR3 nucleotides are TGTGCCAGCAGTTTCCTCCTAGCGAACACCGGGGAGCCGTTTTTT. Full variable domain (outside the CDR3, taken from reference TRBV28 and TRBJ2-2): DVKVTQSSRYLVKRTGEKVFLECVQDMDHENMFWYRQDPGLGLRLIYFSYDVKMKEKGDIPEGYSVSREKKERFSLILESASTNQTSMYLCASSFLLANTGEPFFGEGSRLTVL.

This clonotype was recorded at least ten times. The CDR3 spells CASSPPRQGRGKETQYF. The CDR3 nucleotides are TGTGCCAGCTCACCACCACGACAGGGGCGAGGGAAAGAGACCCAGTACTTC. The V gene is TRBV18, the J gene TRBJ2-5; 8 bases agree with TRBD1. Germline lookup yields CDR1 KGHSH and CDR2 LQKENI. The CDR3 length is 17 residues. V dropped 0 bases and J dropped 3; count of bases not matched to a gene: 9.

The chain uses TRBV19 and TRBJ2-1; a possible D gene is TRBD2 (5 bases). CDR3 length equals 14 residues. CDR1 is LNHDA and CDR2 is SQIVND in the germline V gene (reference sequence). Trimming left V 5 bases short and J 0 bases short, with 8 bases between. CDR3 residues: CASSARGSYNEQFF. The CDR3 nucleotides read TGTGCCAGTAGTGCCCGGGGCTCCTACAATGAGCAGTTCTTC.

V usage is TRBV24-1 and J usage is TRBJ2-1; D gene uncertain. The CDR3 spans 13 residues. CDR1 and CDR2 (germline): KGHDR, SFDVKD. The ends were cut back, 9 bases at V and 2 bases at J, with 10 bases in the middle. The CDR3 sequence is CATGESTYNEQFF. In DNA, the CDR3 is TGTGCCACCGGAGAGAGTACCTACAATGAGCAGTTCTTC.

The table lists this clonotype with a few counts. This sequence joins TRBV6-1 and TRBJ1-1; D unresolved. Per germline, CDR1 MNHNS and CDR2 SASEGT. The CDR3 loop spans 13 amino acids. V lost 9 bases and J lost 1, with 12 bases in between. The CDR3 sequence is CASLWQQNTEAFF. CDR3 bases: TGTGCCAGTCTCTGGCAACAGAACACTGAAGCTTTCTTT.

In its sample, this clonotype was seen a few times. The chain links TRBV30 to TRBJ2-5; 14 nucleotides match TRBD2. Germline V CDR1 and CDR2: GTSNPN, SVGIG (reference sequence). The CDR3 is 17 amino acids. V trimming: 4 bases; J trimming: 4 bases; junction bases outside the gene matches: 11. This CDR3 is CAWNPGTSGSPRETQYF. Written as DNA, the CDR3 is TGTGCCTGGAATCCCGGGACTAGCGGGAGCCCTAGAGAGACCCAGTACTTC.

This clonotype was detected ten times or more. This sequence joins TRBV6-1 and TRBJ1-1; D uncertain. Germline values: CDR1 MNHNS, CDR2 SASEGT. The CDR3 is 14 residues long. Between the trimmed V and J ends, which lost 0 bases and 1 base, there was a span of 6 bases. The CDR3 here is CASSEAPGNTEAFF. The CDR3 nucleotides read TGTGCCAGCAGTGAAGCGCCGGGGAACACTGAAGCTTTCTTT.